This T cell receptor beta chain was captured by sequencing in a study of OX40 agonist ivuxolimab in advanced cancers. The CDR3 loop spans 13 amino acids. Germline assignment: CDR1 WNHNN and CDR2 SYGVQD (reference sequence). Using immunoSEQ multiplex PCR, the repertoire was profiled, and TCRdb retains in-frame clones only, with some absent. This sample has approximately 82,000 clones, with approximately 84% found just once. The chain couples TRBV10-1 to TRBJ2-5; 7 bases are a match to TRBD1. Judging by the DNA end, TRBJ2-7 fits better; the J call may be wrong. This sample comprised CD4+ or CD8+ T cells sorted from blood, obtained in a trial of the OX40 agonist ivuxolimab. The sequence was collected from an adult with an advanced solid tumor such as melanoma, head and neck, liver or kidney cancer. The DNA of the CDR3 is TGCGCCAGCAGCTCCGACAGGGTCCACGAGCAGTACTTC. Translating gives CASSSDRVHEQYF.